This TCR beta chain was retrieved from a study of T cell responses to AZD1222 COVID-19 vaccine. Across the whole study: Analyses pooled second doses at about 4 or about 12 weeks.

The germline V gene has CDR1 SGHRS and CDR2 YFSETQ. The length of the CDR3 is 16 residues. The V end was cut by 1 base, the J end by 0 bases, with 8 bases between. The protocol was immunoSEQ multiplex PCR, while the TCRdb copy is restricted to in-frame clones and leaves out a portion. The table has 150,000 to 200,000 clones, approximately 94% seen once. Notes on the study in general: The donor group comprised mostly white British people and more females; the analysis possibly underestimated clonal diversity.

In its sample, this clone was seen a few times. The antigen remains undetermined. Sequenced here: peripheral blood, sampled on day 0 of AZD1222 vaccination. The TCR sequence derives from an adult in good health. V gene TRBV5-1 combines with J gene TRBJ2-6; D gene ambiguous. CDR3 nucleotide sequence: TGCGCCAGCAGCTTGCTCGGGCCCTCTGGGGCCAACGTCCTGACTTTC. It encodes CASSLLGPSGANVLTF.